One and the same sample provided the 20 T cell receptor beta chains below, sequenced in a study of PD-1 blockade in classical Hodgkin lymphoma (dated by TCRdb to 2020 to 2021). The method behind the library was the immunoSEQ multiplex PCR assay. TCRdb retrieved this table from immuneACCESS and kept in-frame rearrangements only. Not all clones are present; in checked studies, unresolved V genes account for under half, and no reason is known for the remainder. The sample has some 64,000 clones on record, around 91% of them singletons. Of the sample, approximately 16% is held by the ten largest clones. Explained via the paper, the time point label denotes: cycle 1 day 1 (C1D1), immediately before nivolumab initiation. All trial patients had relapsed after autologous stem cell transplantation, with cohorts A, B and C differing in prior brentuximab vedotin exposure. Sample: peripheral blood mononuclear cells (PBMCs), taken at baseline. These receptors were collected from a human donor with classical Hodgkin lymphoma.

The chain links TRBV19 to TRBJ1-1; TRBD1 agrees at 7 bases. Germline V gene lookup returns CDR1 LNHDA and CDR2 SQIVND (reference sequence). The CDR3 loop spans 15 amino acids. The J segment lost 6 bases and the V segment lost 5 bases, leaving 12 bases of the junction unmatched. CDR3 bases: TGTGCCAGTAGTTTCTCCATCGACAGGGCGGCTGAAGCTTTCTTT. This translates into CASSFSIDRAAEAFF.

This clone is a singleton in its sample. The chain couples TRBV27 to TRBJ1-5; TRBD1 aligns across 7 bases. Per germline, CDR1 MNHEY and CDR2 SMNVEV (reference sequence). Germline trimming cut 6 bases from V and 7 bases from J; bases unmatched to any gene: 12. The CDR3 extends over 15 amino acids. The CDR3 sequence is CASSRDRERVQPQHF. The CDR3, as DNA: TGTGCCAGCAGCCGAGACAGGGAACGGGTCCAGCCCCAGCATTTT.

The chain joins TRBV15 to TRBJ1-3, with a tentative D call TRBD1 (6 bases). The CDR3 covers 16 residues. Between the trimmed V and J ends, which lost 0 bases and 1 base, there was a span of 10 bases. CDR1 and CDR2 from the germline V gene are LNHNV and YYDKDF (reference sequence). The CDR3 DNA sequence: TGTGCCACCAGCAGAGACCGAACAGGGTCTGGAAACACCATATATTTT. This encodes CATSRDRTGSGNTIYF. The full variable domain, rest sourced from reference TRBV15 and TRBJ1-3, is DAMVIQNPRYQVTQFGKPVTLSCSQTLNHNVMYWYQQKSSQAPKLLFHYYDKDFNNEADTPDNFQSRRPNTSFCFLDIRSPGLGDTAMYLCATSRDRTGSGNTIYFGEGSWLTVV.

The genes are TRBV30 and TRBJ2-7; D uncertain. Germline assignment: CDR1 GTSNPN and CDR2 SVGIG (reference sequence). The CDR3 has 13 residues. V was pared by 3 bases and J by 8 bases, with 17 bases between. The CDR3 is CAWRTTPDGQQYF. CDR3 in DNA: TGTGCCTGGAGAACTACGCCGGACGGACAGCAGTACTTC.

This CDR3 is CASSRASGGHGYEQFF. DNA for the CDR3: TGTGCCAGTAGTAGGGCTAGCGGGGGCCACGGGTATGAGCAGTTCTTC. This chain joins TRBV19 and TRBJ2-1; 10 bases fit TRBD2. Germline CDR1 and CDR2: LNHDA and SQIVND (reference sequence). This CDR3 is built from 16 residues. V shed 4 bases and J 8 bases; nucleotides not matched to a gene: 11.

The chain combines TRBV11-2 with TRBJ1-2, with D perhaps TRBD1 (5 bases). Germline loops: CDR1 SGHAT, CDR2 FQNNGV. The CDR3 covers 15 residues. The germline V and J ends were trimmed by 5 bases and 7 bases, with 20 bases remaining between them. The CDR3 bases are TGTGCCAGCAGCCCCTGGGGGGGAGGTGGATTTGGCTACACCTTC. It codes for CASSPWGGGGFGYTF.

The V and J genes are TRBV29-1 and TRBJ2-2; 7 bases fit TRBD1. J was trimmed by 3 bases and V by 5 bases; bases with no gene match: 6. There are 14 residues in the CDR3. CDR1 is SQVTM and CDR2 is ANQGSEA in the germline V gene. Written as DNA, the CDR3 is TGCAGCGTTTTAGACAGGGTCCACACCGGGGAGCTGTTTTTT. It codes for CSVLDRVHTGELFF.

The chain uses TRBV5-1 and TRBJ1-4; D call uncertain. V was pared by 4 bases and J by 2 bases, with 9 bases between. The CDR3 has 14 amino acids. Germline-derived CDR1 and CDR2 are SGHRS and YFSETQ. The CDR3 is CASSPGVTNEKLFF. As DNA, the CDR3 is TGCGCCAGCAGCCCGGGTGTCACTAATGAAAAACTGTTTTTT.

This clone was picked up a small number of times. The rearrangement joins TRBV18 to TRBJ1-1; D is undetermined. The V gene's germline CDR1 is KGHSH and CDR2 LQKENI. CDR3 length: 18 amino acids. V was pared by 9 bases and J by 3 bases, with 29 bases between. The CDR3 nucleotides are TGTGCCAGTCATAGTTTACCTTATCCGATCTGGGTTCACACTGAAGCTTTCTTT. Residues: CASHSLPYPIWVHTEAFF.

The chain has TRBV5-4 and TRBJ1-4, with D perhaps TRBD1 (6 bases). The V end lost 4 bases, the J end lost 1 base, and 14 bases lay between the germline ends. The CDR3 loop spans 16 amino acids. Germline CDR1 and CDR2: SGHNT and YYREEE (reference sequence). CDR3 DNA sequence: TGTGCCAGCAGCCCAAGAAAACAGGGAACTAATGAAAAACTGTTTTTT. This encodes CASSPRKQGTNEKLFF.

J is TRBJ2-7 and V is TRBV6-6; the D gene is possibly TRBD1 (6 bases). The CDR3 loop spans 13 amino acids. The germline V and J ends were trimmed by 6 bases and 5 bases, with 14 bases remaining between them. The germline V gene has CDR1 MNHNY and CDR2 SVGAGI (reference sequence). DNA of the CDR3: TGTGCCAGCAGAAATGGGTACAGGGACGAGCAGTACTTC. Translating it yields CASRNGYRDEQYF.

This rearrangement joins TRBV7-9 to TRBJ1-3, with D possibly matching TRBD1 (5 bases). Deletions cut 5 bases from V and 0 bases from J, with 14 bases between. The CDR3 is made up of 16 amino acids. CDR1 is SEHNR, CDR2 FQNEAQ, per germline (reference sequence). The CDR3 DNA sequence: TGTGCCAGCAGCCCTCGGGGGGGGAGCTCTGGAAACACCATATATTTT. Translating gives CASSPRGGSSGNTIYF. The whole variable domain, filled in from reference TRBV7-9 and TRBJ1-3, reads DTGVSQNPRHKITKRGQNVTFRCDPISEHNRLYWYRQTLGQGPEFLTYFQNEAQLEKSRLLSDRFSAERPKGSFSTLEIQRTEQGDSAMYLCASSPRGGSSGNTIYFGEGSWLTVV.

V is TRBV28 and J is TRBJ1-6; D is possibly TRBD1 (6 bases). CDR1 MDHEN and CDR2 SYDVKM come from the germline V gene. V lost 9 bases and J 6 bases, leaving 18 bases between the germline ends. This CDR3 has 15 residues. The CDR3 loop reads CASTRQASSNSPLHF. CDR3 coding DNA: TGTGCCAGTACCCGACAGGCTTCTTCTAATTCACCCCTCCACTTT.

The V and J genes are TRBV27 and TRBJ2-1; a possible D gene is TRBD1 (6 bases). This CDR3 is 11 amino acids long. Germline values: CDR1 MNHEY, CDR2 SMNVEV (reference sequence). V was clipped by 3 bases and J by 12 bases, with 9 bases between them. The DNA for the CDR3 is TGTGCCAGCAGTTTGGGGGCGACGCAGTTCTTC. This codes for CASSLGATQFF.

The gene calls are TRBV29-1 and TRBJ2-2, with D possibly TRBD2 on 5 matching bases. Germline V gene lookup returns CDR1 SQVTM and CDR2 ANQGSEA. This CDR3 comprises 12 residues. Trimming took 6 bases from V and 4 from J, leaving 9 bases between them. In DNA, the CDR3 is TGCAGCGTCCGGGATTCCACCGGGGAGCTGTTTTTT. Translation: CSVRDSTGELFF.

The chain carries TRBV6-5 and TRBJ2-6; D might be TRBD1 (6 bases). The V end was cut by 0 bases, the J end by 9 bases, with 9 bases between. Germline assignment: CDR1 MNHEY and CDR2 SVGAGI. The CDR3 totals 14 residues. CDR3 DNA sequence: TGTGCCAGCAGTTACTCGAGGGGGTTCAACGTCCTGACTTTC. Translation gives CASSYSRGFNVLTF.

The rearrangement joins TRBV30 to TRBJ1-1, with D possibly TRBD1 on 6 matching bases. Germline V gives CDR1 GTSNPN, CDR2 SVGIG (reference sequence). The CDR3 runs to 13 residues. With 1 base removed from V and 3 bases from J, the gap between germline ends came to 9 bases. CDR3 sequence: CAWSAGVDTEAFF. Here the CDR3 DNA reads TGTGCCTGGAGTGCAGGGGTGGACACTGAAGCTTTCTTT.

The rearrangement joins TRBV11-2 to TRBJ2-1; D gene unclear. Germline V gene lookup returns CDR1 SGHAT and CDR2 FQNNGV. V dropped 1 base and J dropped 1 base, with 11 bases sitting between them. The CDR3 is 16 residues long. In nucleotides, the CDR3 is TGTGCCAGCAGCTTAGCGCCTCTGACATCCTACAATGAGCAGTTCTTC. It specifies CASSLAPLTSYNEQFF.

V and J are TRBV6-5 and TRBJ1-2; 9 bases fit TRBD1. The CDR3 is 14 amino acids. Losses at the gene ends were 6 bases for V and 6 bases for J; bases not matched to a gene: 8. Germline V gives CDR1 MNHEY, CDR2 SVGAGI. CDR3 DNA: TGTGCCAGCAGCCAAACCGGGACAGGGCATGGCTACACCTTC. Residues: CASSQTGTGHGYTF.

V gene TRBV7-6 combines with J gene TRBJ1-2, with D unclear. Between the trimmed V and J ends, which lost 1 base and 5 bases, there was a span of 5 bases. Germline-derived CDR1 and CDR2 are SGHVS and FNYEAQ. This CDR3 is 12 amino acids long. The CDR3 DNA reads TGTGCCAGCAGCTTAGATGGGTATGGCTACACCTTC. The encoded protein is CASSLDGYGYTF.